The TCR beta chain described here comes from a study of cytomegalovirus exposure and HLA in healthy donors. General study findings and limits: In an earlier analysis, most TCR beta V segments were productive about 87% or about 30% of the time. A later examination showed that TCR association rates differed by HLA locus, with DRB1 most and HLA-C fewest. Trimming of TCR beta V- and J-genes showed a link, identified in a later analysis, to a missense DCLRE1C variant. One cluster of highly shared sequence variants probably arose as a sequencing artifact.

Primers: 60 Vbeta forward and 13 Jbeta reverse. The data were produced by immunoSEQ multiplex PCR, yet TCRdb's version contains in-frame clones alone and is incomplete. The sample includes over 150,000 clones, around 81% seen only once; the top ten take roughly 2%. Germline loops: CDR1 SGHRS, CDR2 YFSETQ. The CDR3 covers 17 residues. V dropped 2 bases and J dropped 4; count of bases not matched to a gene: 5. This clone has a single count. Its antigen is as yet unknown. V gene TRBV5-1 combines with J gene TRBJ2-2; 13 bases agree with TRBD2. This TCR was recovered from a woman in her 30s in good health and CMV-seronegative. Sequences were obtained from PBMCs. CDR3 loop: CASSFTSGGASTGELFF. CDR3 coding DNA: TGCGCCAGCAGCTTCACTAGCGGGGGGGCCTCCACCGGGGAGCTGTTTTTT.